This T cell receptor (beta chain) came from a study of OX40 agonist ivuxolimab in advanced cancers. Profiling relied on immunoSEQ multiplex PCR, and the TCRdb table lists in-frame clones only, not all of them. Altogether 55,000 to 80,000 clones are present, 80% to 90% being singletons, with the ten largest covering under 3.5%. The CDR3 is 14 residues long. Germline loops: CDR1 SGHRS, CDR2 YFSETQ. V lost 0 bases and J 7 bases, leaving 10 bases between the germline ends. This clone was detected a few times. This TCR derives from an adult with an advanced solid tumor such as melanoma, head and neck, liver or kidney cancer. This sample comprised CD4+ or CD8+ T cells sorted from blood, obtained in a trial of the OX40 agonist ivuxolimab. The chain has TRBV5-1 and TRBJ1-4; TRBD1 is a possible D gene (5 bases). The CDR3 loop reads CASSLAQGGEKLFF. As DNA, the CDR3 is TGCGCCAGCAGCTTGGCGCAGGGAGGTGAAAAACTGTTTTTT.